This TCR beta chain was profiled in a study of cytomegalovirus exposure and HLA in healthy donors. Whole-study context: The roughly 120 validation repertoires, a later analysis reported, used the same platform as the 666 first-cohort repertoires. Study-level points and caveats: Rarity held for most TCR sequences, but there were some public TCRs that occurred in many donors. As was reported, the classifier diagnosed cytomegalovirus status with high specificity and sensitivity.

Trimming stripped 2 bases from V and 0 bases from J, with 8 bases between. This CDR3 has 15 residues. CDR1 and CDR2 (germline): LNHDA, SQIVND (reference sequence). The data were produced by immunoSEQ multiplex PCR, yet TCRdb's version contains in-frame clones alone and is incomplete. Among about 140,000 clones listed, 80% to 90% were seen once. With respect to this clone: What it binds is unknown.

This sequence originates from a woman in her 30s in good health and CMV-seronegative. The chain joins TRBV19 to TRBJ2-1; possibly TRBD2 for D (5 bases). The sample taken for sequencing was PBMCs. CDR3 region: CASSIIANSYNEQFF. The DNA for the CDR3 is TGTGCCAGTAGTATAATAGCGAACTCCTACAATGAGCAGTTCTTC. Looking up the rest from reference TRBV19 and TRBJ2-1 gives the full variable domain: DGGITQSPKYLFRKEGQNVTLSCEQNLNHDAMYWYRQDPGQGLRLIYYSQIVNDFQKGDIAEGYSVSREKKESFPLTVTSAQKNPTAFYLCASSIIANSYNEQFFGPGTRLTVL.